This T cell receptor (beta chain) was sequenced in a study of identical twins. TCRdb itself ran the 5' RACE reads through MiXCR, one entry per CDR3 protein. The sample lists more than 400,000 distinct CDR3 sequences, roughly 15% seen once, with nearly 0.45% in the top ten. This clonotype was counted many times. This CDR3 spans 15 amino acids. The V end lost 6 bases, the J end lost 3 bases, and 14 bases lay between the germline ends. The same data also contributed to another study, on yellow fever vaccine responses in identical twins.

The chain is built from TRBV12-3 or TRBV12-4 and TRBJ1-4; the D gene is possibly TRBD1 (6 bases). What was sequenced was CD4+ T cells sorted from blood. This TCR came from a woman aged 18-35 years in good health. CDR3 nucleotides: TGTGCCAGCAGACGACAGGAATCGGCTAATGAAAAACTGTTTTTT. It yields the protein CASRRQESANEKLFF.